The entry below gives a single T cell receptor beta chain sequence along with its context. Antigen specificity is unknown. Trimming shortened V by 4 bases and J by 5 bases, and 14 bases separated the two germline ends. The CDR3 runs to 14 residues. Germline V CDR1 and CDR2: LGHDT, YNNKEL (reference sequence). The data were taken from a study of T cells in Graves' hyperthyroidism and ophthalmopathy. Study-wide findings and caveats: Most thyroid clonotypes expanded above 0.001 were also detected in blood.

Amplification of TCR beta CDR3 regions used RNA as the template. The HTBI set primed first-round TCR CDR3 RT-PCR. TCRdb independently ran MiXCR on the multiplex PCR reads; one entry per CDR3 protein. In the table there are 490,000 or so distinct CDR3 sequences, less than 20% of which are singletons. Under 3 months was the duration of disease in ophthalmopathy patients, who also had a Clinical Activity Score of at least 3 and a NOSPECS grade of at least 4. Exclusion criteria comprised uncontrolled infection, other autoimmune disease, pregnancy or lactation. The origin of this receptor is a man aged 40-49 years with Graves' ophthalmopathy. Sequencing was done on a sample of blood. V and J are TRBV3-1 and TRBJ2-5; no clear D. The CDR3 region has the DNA TGTGCCAGCAGCCTTGGCCCCCGCCGCGAGACCCAGTACTTC. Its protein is CASSLGPRRETQYF.